This paragraph covers one TCR beta chain sequence. The antigen remains undetermined. The assay was immunoSEQ multiplex PCR, and TCRdb's table has in-frame clones only and misses some. The sample has over 30,000 clones; 70% to 90% are singletons. The source of the sample is a study of STAT3 mutations in large granular lymphocyte leukemia. Whole-study context: Among longitudinally sequenced T-LGLL patients, roughly half had canonical activating STAT3 mutations detected.

CDR1 MNHNS and CDR2 SASEGT come from the germline V gene. The V gene lost 1 base and the J gene lost 3 bases, with 11 bases spanning the gap. The CDR3 loop spans 15 amino acids. Study conclusions and caveats: No sample exists from the first appearance of each clone. At least one immunodominant TCR beta clonotype appeared in every T-cell large granular lymphocyte leukemia patient.

The specimen was PBMCs. This sequence was found in a human donor with T large granular lymphocyte leukemia. Some clones in this sample may be carry-over from other donors' samples. The chain recombines TRBV6-1 with TRBJ2-3, with no clear D. In nucleotides, the CDR3 is TGTGCCAGCAGTGAAGGGGTAGGGAAGACAGATACGCAGTATTTT. This translates into CASSEGVGKTDTQYF.